The next 16 T cell receptor beta chains were all read from a single sample in a study of regulatory T cells in long-lasting Graves disease. The authors built TCR beta libraries using iRepertoire HTBI primers and Arm-PCR of CDR3 regions. MiXCR was run by TCRdb on the multiplex PCR reads, yielding one entry per CDR3 protein. The top ten clones hold more than 13% of a sample with 430,000 or so distinct CDR3 sequences, around 20% of them seen once. Time point specified: persistent/refractory GD, antithyroid drugs over 5 years with positive TRAb. RNA from PBMCs was the source of the TCR library. The source material was peripheral blood mononuclear cells (PBMCs), sampled when the disease was refractory, from a patient treated with antithyroid drugs. The receptors shown here come from a female donor with Graves disease.

The sample holds one count of this clonotype. A much larger clone lies a single base off, so this may be a read error. This chain joins TRBV2 and TRBJ1-5; D remains unclear. Trimming took off 2 bases at V and 4 bases at J, with 3 bases between the two ends. This CDR3 is 12 amino acids long. Germline lookup yields CDR1 SNHLY and CDR2 FYNNEI. CDR3 residues: CASSEKNQPQHF. In DNA form, the CDR3 reads TGTGCCAGCAGTGAAAAGAATCAGCCCCAGCATTTT.

There are a few counts of this clonotype. The rearrangement uses TRBV6-1 and TRBJ1-5; perhaps TRBD1 as D (5 bases). The ends were cut back, 11 bases at V and 0 bases at J, with 14 bases in the middle. The CDR3 spans 14 residues. Germline values: CDR1 MNHNS, CDR2 SASEGT. This CDR3 is CAANPGYSNQPQHF. CDR3 nucleotides: TGTGCCGCCAACCCAGGGTATAGCAATCAGCCCCAGCATTTT.

This clonotype was observed once. Being one base from a much bigger clone, this may be a read error. In DNA form, the CDR3 reads TGTGCCAGCAGTGCGACGAGGTCGGTTGGCTACACCTTC. Encoded protein: CASSATRSVGYTF. The chain is built from TRBV6-1 and TRBJ1-2, with D hard to call. V was trimmed by 4 bases and J by 7 bases, leaving 13 bases between them. Germline CDR1 and CDR2: MNHNS and SASEGT. The CDR3 has 13 amino acids.

Worth noting for this clonotype: A much larger clone is a single base away; this may be a read error. The chain couples TRBV28 to TRBJ2-4, with D uncertain. This CDR3 is built from 13 residues. CDR1 is MDHEN, CDR2 SYDVKM, per germline. CDR3: CASSYGSKSIQYF. The DNA for the CDR3 is TGTGCCAGCAGCTATGGGTCCAAAAGCATTCAGTACTTC.

This clonotype was detected ten times or more. The chain is built from TRBV5-1 and TRBJ1-2, with unresolved D. The V end was cut by 0 bases, the J end by 3 bases, with 9 bases between. There are 14 residues in the CDR3. Germline V gives CDR1 SGHRS, CDR2 YFSETQ. The CDR3 nucleotides are TGCGCCAGCAGCTTGGATGGGGAAGACTATGGCTACACCTTC. Translating it yields CASSLDGEDYGYTF.

This clonotype came up many times. The CDR3 DNA reads as TGTGCCAGCAGTGAAAACAGCAACTATGGCTACACCTTC. Translation: CASSENSNYGYTF. The chain uses TRBV2 and TRBJ1-2; unclear D gene. The germline V gene encodes CDR1 SNHLY and CDR2 FYNNEI. V lost 2 bases and J 2 bases, leaving 6 bases between the germline ends. This CDR3 is built from 13 residues.

This clonotype was observed many times. The chain links TRBV20-1 to TRBJ2-2; D may correspond to TRBD1 or TRBD2 (5 bases each). Between the trimmed V and J ends, which lost 6 bases and 2 bases, there was a span of 16 bases. Germline V lookup: CDR1 DFQATT, CDR2 SNEGSKA (reference sequence). The CDR3 spans 15 residues. CDR3 bases: TGCAGTGCGCCTGACAACCGGGACAACACCGGGGAGCTGTTTTTT. Translating gives CSAPDNRDNTGELFF.

This clonotype was picked up many times. This chain connects TRBV28 to TRBJ2-5; TRBD2 might be the D (7 bases). The CDR3 is 17 residues long. Trimming took 2 bases from V and 4 from J, leaving 20 bases between them. CDR1 and CDR2 from the germline V gene are MDHEN and SYDVKM. CDR3 nucleotides: TGTGCCAGCAGTTTAGGGGGCTGGGGGGGGGGCTTAGAGACCCAGTACTTC. It specifies CASSLGGWGGGLETQYF.

This clonotype was observed at least ten times. This rearrangement joins TRBV30 to TRBJ2-7, with D uncertain. The CDR3 sequence is 10 residues long. V gave up 5 bases and J gave up 4 bases, with 6 bases separating them. Germline loops: CDR1 GTSNPN, CDR2 SVGIG (reference sequence). CDR3 bases: TGTGCCTGGGGAAATTACGAGCAGTACTTC. Protein sequence: CAWGNYEQYF.

Many counts were recorded for this clonotype. The V gene is TRBV5-1, the J gene TRBJ2-2, with unresolved D. The CDR3 runs 14 residues. Trimming removed 2 bases from V and 6 bases from J, with 11 bases in between. From germline, CDR1 is SGHRS and CDR2 YFSETQ. CDR3 sequence reads: CASSLELGAGELFF. As DNA, the CDR3 is TGCGCCAGCAGCTTAGAGCTGGGCGCCGGGGAGCTGTTTTTT.

In this sample, this clonotype turned up many times. The V and J genes are TRBV28 and TRBJ2-7, with D perhaps TRBD1 (6 bases). Trimming shortened V by 6 bases and J by 4 bases, and 10 bases separated the two germline ends. This CDR3 has 12 residues. Germline V gene data show CDR1 as MDHEN and CDR2 as SYDVKM. The CDR3 protein is CASSKTGYEQYF. The CDR3 DNA reads as TGTGCCAGCAGCAAGACAGGTTACGAGCAGTACTTC.

There are many counts of this clonotype. The chain has TRBV2 and TRBJ1-2; possible D gene TRBD1, 5 bases. Deletions cut 0 bases from V and 4 bases from J, with 9 bases between. Germline V gene lookup returns CDR1 SNHLY and CDR2 FYNNEI. This CDR3 is 14 amino acids long. CDR3 amino acids: CASSEARQTYGYTF. CDR3 DNA sequence: TGTGCCAGCAGTGAAGCTCGACAGACCTATGGCTACACCTTC.

The chain has TRBV6-1 and TRBJ2-3, with TRBD2 matching over 8 bases. CDR1 is MNHNS and CDR2 is SASEGT in the germline V gene. This CDR3 is 17 amino acids long. Trimming cost V 5 bases and J 3 bases; bases outside gene matches: 13. CDR3 region: CASSQRTSFSVTDTQYF. The CDR3 DNA reads as TGTGCCAGCAGTCAACGGACTAGCTTTTCGGTAACAGATACGCAGTATTTT.

CDR3 sequence reads: CASSPEGDLYGYTF. The CDR3 nucleotides are TGTGCCAGTTCCCCGGAAGGGGACCTCTATGGCTACACCTTC. This chain links TRBV19 with TRBJ1-2, with a weak D call TRBD1 (5 bases). The CDR3 consists of 14 residues. Germline assignment: CDR1 LNHDA and CDR2 SQIVND (reference sequence). The V gene lost 8 bases and the J gene lost 4 bases, with 17 bases spanning the gap.

This clonotype was seen ten or more times. The CDR3 spells CASSSEKTSGRTILPYKQYF. CDR3 DNA sequence: TGTGCCAGCAGTTCTGAAAAGACTAGCGGGAGGACCATCCTGCCTTACAAGCAGTACTTC. This rearrangement joins TRBV6-2 or TRBV6-3 to TRBJ2-7; 13 bases line up with TRBD2. V lost 4 bases, J lost 8 bases, and 23 bases stayed unmatched. Germline CDR1 reads MNHEY; CDR2 reads SVGEGT. This CDR3 has 20 amino acids.

Comments on this clonotype: A single base separates this from a much larger clone, so it may be a read error. No conserved phenylalanine or tryptophan is present at the end of the CDR3, so a read error is the likely explanation. The rearrangement links TRBV28 to TRBJ1-1, with D maybe TRBD1 (5 bases). The V end lost 6 bases, the J end lost 9 bases, and 14 bases lay between the germline ends. Germline CDR1 and CDR2: MDHEN and SYDVKM. The CDR3 loop spans 12 amino acids. The CDR3: CASSPTGTKAFL. The CDR3 DNA is TGTGCCAGCAGCCCAACCGGGACCAAAGCTTTCCTT.